Listed below are T cell receptor beta chains from one sample, sequenced in a study of shared clonotypes between healthy human individuals. Assay used: immunoSEQ multiplex PCR; TCRdb lists only in-frame clones, some missing. In the table there are around 2,000,000 clones, 90% to 95% of which are singletons. The sequenced sample was naive CD4+ T cells sorted from blood. The receptor source for this set is a young man in good health. Both conserved end residues are part of each CDR3. The D gene is left open where the match is weak. Rows give clone size only sometimes, using once, few, many, or a class for an expanded clone.

d_call j_call clone_size v_call cdr3_aa cdr3_nt
NA TRBJ1-2 NA TRBV7-2 CASSGRTAHGYTF TGTGCCAGCAGCGGTAGGACAGCTCATGGCTACACCTTC
NA TRBJ1-5 NA TRBV19 CASSIVFGNQPQHF TGTGCCAGTAGTATAGTTTTCGGCAATCAGCCCCAGCATTTT
NA TRBJ1-6 NA TRBV6-5 CASSYSQGSPLHF TGTGCCAGCAGTTACTCGCAGGGTTCACCCCTCCACTTT
NA TRBJ1-3 once TRBV6-6 CATTWTASGNTIYF TGTGCCACCACCTGGACAGCCTCTGGAAACACCATATATTTT
TRBD1 TRBJ1-3 NA TRBV7-2 CASSLQTGGFDTIYF TGTGCCAGCAGCCTTCAGACAGGGGGATTTGACACCATATATTTT
TRBD1 TRBJ1-4 NA TRBV7-2 CASSLNRGGVEKLFF TGTGCCAGCAGCCTCAACAGGGGAGGGGTTGAAAAACTGTTTTTT
NA TRBJ2-7 NA TRBV29-1 CSATQGYEQYF TGCAGCGCCACGCAGGGGTACGAGCAGTACTTC
TRBD1 TRBJ2-7 NA TRBV6-1 CASSGTGYSEQYF TGTGCCAGTTCCGGGACAGGGTATAGCGAGCAGTACTTC
TRBD1 TRBJ1-2 NA TRBV5-4 CASGTTGVNYGYTF TGTGCCAGCGGAACTACAGGGGTAAACTATGGCTACACCTTC
NA TRBJ2-4 NA TRBV30 CAWSSKNIQYF TGTGCCTGGAGTTCCAAAAACATTCAGTACTTC
NA TRBJ1-1 NA TRBV9 CASRAEGTEAFF TGTGCCAGCAGAGCGGAGGGTACTGAAGCTTTCTTT
NA TRBJ2-7 once TRBV19 CASSPSGGPYEQYF TGTGCCAGCTCCCCATCCGGGGGCCCCTACGAGCAGTACTTC
NA TRBJ1-5 NA TRBV5-5 CASSLLDTNQPQHF TGTGCCAGCAGCTTGTTGGACACCAATCAGCCCCAGCATTTT
TRBD2 TRBJ2-7 once TRBV10-1 CASKQTGESGRAYEQYF TGCGCCAGCAAACAGACAGGGGAGAGCGGGAGGGCCTACGAGCAGTACTTC
NA TRBJ1-6 NA TRBV19 CASIGRGRNSPLHF TGTGCCAGTATTGGCAGGGGCCGAAATTCACCCCTCCACTTT
TRBD2 TRBJ2-2 NA TRBV19 CASTLGLAGVTGELFF TGTGCCAGTACCCTCGGGCTAGCGGGAGTCACCGGGGAGCTGTTTTTT
TRBD2 TRBJ2-7 NA TRBV5-4 CASSLASGRSHEQYF TGTGCCAGCAGCTTGGCTAGCGGGAGGAGCCACGAGCAGTACTTC
NA TRBJ2-5 NA TRBV13 CASSLGQGRGETQYF TGTGCCAGCAGCTTAGGACAGGGGAGGGGAGAGACCCAGTACTTC
NA TRBJ2-1 NA TRBV7-2 CASSLGFLGPADEQFF TGTGCCAGCAGCTTAGGGTTTTTGGGCCCGGCGGATGAGCAGTTCTTC
NA TRBJ2-7 NA TRBV6-5 CASSAGASYEQYF TGTGCCAGCAGTGCAGGAGCTTCCTACGAGCAGTACTTC
TRBD1 TRBJ1-2 NA TRBV6-5 CASSSPGQQRFGYTF TGTGCCAGCAGTTCTCCGGGACAGCAAAGGTTTGGCTACACCTTC
NA TRBJ2-5 NA TRBV7-9 CASSRAGSVETQYF TGTGCCAGCAGCCGAGCAGGCTCTGTGGAGACCCAGTACTTC
NA TRBJ1-6 NA TRBV2 CASIGTLLGSPLHF TGTGCCAGCATAGGGACACTTTTGGGTTCACCCCTCCACTTT
NA TRBJ2-6 NA TRBV2 CASSEQQTGANVLTF TGTGCCAGCAGTGAACAGCAGACAGGGGCCAACGTCCTGACTTTC
NA TRBJ2-1 NA TRBV5-4 CASSFGGYSYNEQFF TGTGCCAGCAGCTTTGGCGGGTACTCCTACAATGAGCAGTTCTTC
NA TRBJ2-1 NA TRBV27 CASSPLLSVNEQFF TGTGCCAGCAGTCCCCTTCTCAGCGTAAATGAGCAGTTCTTC
TRBD2 TRBJ2-1 NA TRBV30 CAWSVVSGSNEQFF TGTGCCTGGAGTGTGGTTAGCGGGAGCAATGAGCAGTTCTTC
NA TRBJ1-5 once TRBV18 CASSPQEGTTQHF TGTGCCAGCTCACCACAGGAGGGGACGACCCAGCATTTT
NA TRBJ2-1 NA TRBV7-7 CASSLAPAGLSSYNEQFF TGTGCTAGCAGCTTAGCCCCGGCGGGACTTAGCTCCTACAATGAGCAGTTCTTC